The rows below give T cell receptor beta chains drawn from one sample of a study of cytomegalovirus exposure and HLA in healthy donors. Only in-frame clones appear in the TCRdb table, and some are missing; sequencing was by immunoSEQ multiplex PCR. The sample shows some 110,000 clones, 78% of them seen only once. The sample taken for sequencing was PBMCs. The receptors originated from a man aged 25-45 years in good health and CMV-seronegative. Both conserved end residues are part of each CDR3. A D gene is named only where the DNA matches it firmly. Rows may omit the clone size; those that give it use once, few, many or a size class.

D: .; V: TRBV13; size: once; J: TRBJ2-7; CDR3: CASSLAGFSYEQYF; DNA: TGTGCCAGCAGCTTAGCGGGATTTTCGTACGAGCAGTACTTC
D: TRBD1; V: TRBV7-6; size: once; J: TRBJ2-5; CDR3: CASSPTGARETQYF; DNA: TGTGCCAGCAGCCCGACAGGGGCACGAGAGACCCAGTACTTC
D: TRBD2; V: TRBV15; size: .; J: TRBJ2-5; CDR3: CATSRVTSGGEETQYF; DNA: TGTGCCACCAGCAGAGTGACTAGCGGGGGGGAAGAGACCCAGTACTTC
D: TRBD2; V: TRBV15; size: once; J: TRBJ2-3; CDR3: CATSRVPSGGQDTQYF; DNA: TGTGCCACCAGCAGAGTGCCTAGCGGGGGGCAGGATACGCAGTATTTT
D: TRBD1; V: TRBV28; size: .; J: TRBJ1-2; CDR3: CASEGRGTGTTGGYTF; DNA: TGTGCCAGCGAAGGGAGGGGGACAGGCACTACTGGTGGCTACACCTTC
D: .; V: TRBV5-6; size: .; J: TRBJ2-5; CDR3: CASSLVVAQETQYF; DNA: TGTGCCAGCAGCTTGGTGGTAGCCCAAGAGACCCAGTACTTC
D: TRBD2; V: TRBV5-6; size: .; J: TRBJ2-1; CDR3: CASGGGYNEQFF; DNA: TGTGCCAGCGGGGGGGGATACAATGAGCAGTTCTTC
D: TRBD1; V: TRBV5-6; size: .; J: TRBJ1-1; CDR3: CASSRWSSGGAEAFF; DNA: TGTGCCAGCAGCAGGTGGTCTTCAGGGGGCGCTGAAGCTTTCTTT
D: TRBD1; V: TRBV9; size: .; J: TRBJ2-1; CDR3: CASSGGTGGNEQFF; DNA: TGTGCCAGCAGTGGGGGGACAGGGGGGAATGAGCAGTTCTTC
D: .; V: TRBV6-1; size: once; J: TRBJ1-5; CDR3: CASSEVTEWGNQPQHF; DNA: TGTGCCAGCAGTGAAGTGACGGAGTGGGGCAATCAGCCCCAGCATTTT
D: TRBD2; V: TRBV30; size: .; J: TRBJ2-3; CDR3: CAWSLYSGRAADTQYF; DNA: TGTGCCTGGTCCCTGTACAGCGGGAGGGCCGCAGATACGCAGTATTTT
D: .; V: TRBV29-1; size: .; J: TRBJ2-3; CDR3: CSVEQGALAAVSTDTQYF; DNA: TGCAGCGTTGAGCAGGGGGCTCTAGCGGCAGTGAGCACAGATACGCAGTATTTT
D: TRBD1; V: TRBV27; size: .; J: TRBJ1-1; CDR3: CASSRDRRVVSTEAFF; DNA: TGTGCCAGCAGTCGGGACAGGAGGGTTGTGAGCACTGAAGCTTTCTTT
D: TRBD1; V: TRBV11-2; size: .; J: TRBJ2-3; CDR3: CASSFRGQGGTDTQYF; DNA: TGTGCCAGCAGCTTCCGGGGACAGGGGGGAACAGATACGCAGTATTTT
D: TRBD1; V: TRBV7-9; size: .; J: TRBJ1-1; CDR3: CASRIGQGANTEAFF; DNA: TGTGCCAGCAGAATAGGACAGGGAGCGAACACTGAAGCTTTCTTT
D: TRBD2; V: TRBV18; size: .; J: TRBJ2-5; CDR3: CASSSLAGSGETQYF; DNA: TGTGCCAGCTCATCTTTAGCGGGGTCGGGAGAGACCCAGTACTTC
D: .; V: TRBV28; size: .; J: TRBJ1-3; CDR3: CASSRSGSLFSGNTIYF; DNA: TGTGCCAGCAGTCGCTCAGGGTCCCTTTTCTCTGGAAACACCATATATTTT
D: .; V: TRBV5-4; size: .; J: TRBJ2-4; CDR3: CASSPIATQAKNIQYF; DNA: TGTGCCAGCAGCCCCATAGCGACCCAAGCCAAAAACATTCAGTACTTC
D: .; V: TRBV25-1; size: .; J: TRBJ2-7; CDR3: CASSESEYEQYF; DNA: TGTGCCAGCAGTGAATCCGAGTACGAGCAGTACTTC
D: .; V: TRBV6-5; size: .; J: TRBJ2-3; CDR3: CASSYARGQDTQYF; DNA: TGTGCCAGCAGTTACGCTAGGGGCCAGGATACGCAGTATTTT
D: .; V: TRBV4-3; size: .; J: TRBJ2-3; CDR3: CASSWGGSHSTDTQYF; DNA: TGCGCCAGCAGTTGGGGCGGTTCCCATTCAACAGATACGCAGTATTTT
D: TRBD2; V: TRBV6-5; size: .; J: TRBJ2-7; CDR3: CASTTPGSGVQYF; DNA: TGTGCCAGCACCACCCCCGGTAGCGGGGTACAGTACTTC
D: TRBD1; V: TRBV19; size: .; J: TRBJ1-5; CDR3: CASSIAGGYSNQPQHF; DNA: TGTGCCAGTAGTATAGCAGGGGGCTATAGCAATCAGCCCCAGCATTTT
D: .; V: TRBV19; size: .; J: TRBJ2-7; CDR3: CASSMAGAGGEQYF; DNA: TGTGCCAGTAGTATGGCAGGGGCTGGAGGCGAGCAGTACTTC
D: TRBD1; V: TRBV29-1; size: few; J: TRBJ1-2; CDR3: CSAHGQGGKNYGYTF; DNA: TGCAGCGCCCATGGACAGGGTGGTAAAAACTATGGCTACACCTTC
D: .; V: TRBV2; size: .; J: TRBJ2-2; CDR3: CASSEWPSVNTGELFF; DNA: TGTGCCAGCAGTGAATGGCCTAGCGTGAACACCGGGGAGCTGTTTTTT
D: TRBD1; V: TRBV11-3; size: .; J: TRBJ2-1; CDR3: CASSLQGVPNEQFF; DNA: TGTGCCAGCAGCTTGCAGGGGGTCCCCAATGAGCAGTTCTTC
D: .; V: TRBV9; size: few; J: TRBJ2-5; CDR3: CASSVVPQETQYF; DNA: TGTGCCAGCAGCGTAGTCCCACAAGAGACCCAGTACTTC
D: TRBD2; V: TRBV28; size: .; J: TRBJ2-1; CDR3: CASGLAGGPVYNEQFF; DNA: TGTGCCAGCGGCTTAGCGGGAGGGCCCGTCTACAATGAGCAGTTCTTC
D: .; V: TRBV5-1; size: .; J: TRBJ2-4; CDR3: CASSPYNPTGEGYIQYF; DNA: TGCGCCAGCAGCCCCTATAACCCGACAGGGGAGGGATACATTCAGTACTTC
D: .; V: TRBV9; size: .; J: TRBJ2-1; CDR3: CASSVGAGVGNEQFF; DNA: TGTGCCAGCAGCGTAGGGGCGGGTGTTGGGAATGAGCAGTTCTTC
D: TRBD2; V: TRBV7-9; size: .; J: TRBJ2-1; CDR3: CASSDRTSGRDYNEQFF; DNA: TGTGCCAGCAGCGATAGGACTAGCGGGAGGGACTACAATGAGCAGTTCTTC
D: TRBD1; V: TRBV19; size: .; J: TRBJ1-1; CDR3: CASSIDRGGTEAFF; DNA: TGTGCCAGTAGTATCGACAGGGGAGGCACTGAAGCTTTCTTT
D: .; V: TRBV5-4; size: once; J: TRBJ2-5; CDR3: CASRRAGGQETQYF; DNA: TGTGCCAGCCGTAGGGCAGGGGGGCAAGAGACCCAGTACTTC
D: .; V: TRBV6-6; size: .; J: TRBJ2-1; CDR3: CASSYSGARAEQFF; DNA: TGTGCCAGCAGTTACTCGGGGGCAAGAGCCGAGCAGTTCTTC
D: TRBD2; V: TRBV4-1; size: once; J: TRBJ2-1; CDR3: CASSLDMGGIEQFF; DNA: TGCGCCAGCAGCCTCGACATGGGGGGGATTGAGCAGTTCTTC
D: .; V: TRBV19; size: .; J: TRBJ1-1; CDR3: CASSAGLNTEAFF; DNA: TGTGCCAGTTCGGCGGGTTTGAACACTGAAGCTTTCTTT
D: .; V: TRBV5-1; size: .; J: TRBJ1-4; CDR3: CASSLGGVATNEKLFF; DNA: TGCGCCAGCAGCTTGGGCGGGGTTGCAACTAATGAAAAACTGTTTTTT
D: .; V: TRBV5-4; size: .; J: TRBJ2-2; CDR3: CASSLVGRNTGELFF; DNA: TGTGCCAGCAGCTTGGTCGGTAGAAACACCGGGGAGCTGTTTTTT
D: TRBD1; V: TRBV5-5; size: once; J: TRBJ2-1; CDR3: CASEGTGGYNEQFF; DNA: TGTGCCAGCGAGGGGACAGGCGGTTACAATGAGCAGTTCTTC
D: .; V: TRBV7-9; size: .; J: TRBJ2-6; CDR3: CASSLWGRHSGANVLTF; DNA: TGTGCCAGCAGCTTGTGGGGGCGTCACTCTGGGGCCAACGTCCTGACTTTC
D: TRBD2; V: TRBV11-2; size: .; J: TRBJ2-3; CDR3: CASSFSSGSTDTQYF; DNA: TGTGCCAGCAGCTTCAGTAGCGGGAGCACAGATACGCAGTATTTT
D: .; V: TRBV6-1; size: .; J: TRBJ2-7; CDR3: CASNRQNYYEQYF; DNA: TGTGCCAGCAATCGACAGAACTACTACGAGCAGTACTTC
D: TRBD1; V: TRBV4-3; size: .; J: TRBJ1-4; CDR3: CASSLGTGGNEKLFF; DNA: TGCGCCAGCAGCCTCGGGACAGGGGGAAATGAAAAACTGTTTTTT
D: TRBD2; V: TRBV11-2; size: few; J: TRBJ2-1; CDR3: CASSLNSGINNEQFF; DNA: TGTGCCAGCAGCCTCAATAGCGGGATCAACAATGAGCAGTTCTTC
D: TRBD1; V: TRBV5-1; size: .; J: TRBJ2-7; CDR3: CASSDGQGMSSYEQYF; DNA: TGCGCCAGCAGCGACGGACAGGGAATGAGCTCCTACGAGCAGTACTTC
D: .; V: TRBV4-3; size: .; J: TRBJ2-5; CDR3: CASSQERGGTQYF; DNA: TGCGCCAGCAGCCAAGAAAGGGGAGGGACCCAGTACTTC
D: .; V: TRBV6-5; size: .; J: TRBJ2-2; CDR3: CASSYRRLAGELFF; DNA: TGTGCCAGCAGTTACAGGCGGTTAGCCGGGGAGCTGTTTTTT
D: TRBD2; V: TRBV6-1; size: once; J: TRBJ2-7; CDR3: CASSGSGLAGRYEQYF; DNA: TGTGCCAGCAGTGGGTCGGGTCTAGCGGGAAGGTACGAGCAGTACTTC
D: .; V: TRBV18; size: .; J: TRBJ1-5; CDR3: CASSPTDSNQPQHF; DNA: TGTGCCAGCTCACCGACTGACAGCAATCAGCCCCAGCATTTT
D: TRBD2; V: TRBV15; size: .; J: TRBJ2-5; CDR3: CATSMLAGGGETQYF; DNA: TGTGCCACCAGCATGCTAGCGGGCGGTGGGGAGACCCAGTACTTC
D: .; V: TRBV5-6; size: .; J: TRBJ2-3; CDR3: CATYRAGTDTQYF; DNA: TGTGCCACATACAGGGCGGGCACAGATACGCAGTATTTT
D: .; V: TRBV19; size: .; J: TRBJ1-6; CDR3: CASTTVADSPLHF; DNA: TGTGCCAGTACGACAGTCGCGGATTCACCCCTCCACTTT
D: .; V: TRBV15; size: once; J: TRBJ2-5; CDR3: CATSRDRVQETQYF; DNA: TGTGCCACCAGCAGAGACAGGGTCCAAGAGACCCAGTACTTC
D: .; V: TRBV5-1; size: few; J: TRBJ1-1; CDR3: CASSLVKNTEAFF; DNA: TGCGCCAGCAGCTTGGTCAAGAACACTGAAGCTTTCTTT
D: .; V: TRBV28; size: .; J: TRBJ2-3; CDR3: CASSWSGDTQYF; DNA: TGTGCCAGCAGTTGGAGCGGAGATACGCAGTATTTT
D: TRBD1; V: TRBV19; size: .; J: TRBJ1-1; CDR3: CASSISGQGNTEAFF; DNA: TGTGCCAGTAGTATTTCGGGACAGGGGAACACTGAAGCTTTCTTT